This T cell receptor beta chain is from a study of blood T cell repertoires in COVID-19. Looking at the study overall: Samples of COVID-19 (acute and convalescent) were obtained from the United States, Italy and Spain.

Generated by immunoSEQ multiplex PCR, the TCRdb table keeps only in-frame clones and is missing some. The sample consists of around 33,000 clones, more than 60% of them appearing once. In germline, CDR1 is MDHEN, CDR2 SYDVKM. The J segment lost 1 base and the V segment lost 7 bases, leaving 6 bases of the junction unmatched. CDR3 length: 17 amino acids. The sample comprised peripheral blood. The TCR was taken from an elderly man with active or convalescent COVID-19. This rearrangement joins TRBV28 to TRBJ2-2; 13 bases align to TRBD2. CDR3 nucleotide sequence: TGTGCCAGCACCCTACTAGCGGGAGGGGGGAACACCGGGGAGCTGTTTTTT. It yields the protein CASTLLAGGGNTGELFF.